This entry concerns a single T cell receptor (beta chain). Libraries were prepared by immunoSEQ multiplex PCR; TCRdb keeps only in-frame clonotypes and omits some of them. The sample includes approximately 110,000 clones, about 90% of them seen just once. The V gene's germline CDR1 is SGHVS and CDR2 FQNEAQ. CDR3 length: 15 residues. J lost 8 bases, V lost 4 bases, and 12 bases had no gene match. This record comes from a study of OX40 agonist ivuxolimab in advanced cancers. Study-level information: Patients got intravenous ivuxolimab at 0.01 to 10 mg/kg every 2 weeks. Head and neck, renal cell, melanoma or hepatocellular carcinoma were the cancers that dose-escalation patients had. A history of anti-PD-1, anti-PD-L1 or anti-CTLA-4 therapy was acceptable, and approximately 40% had some.

Baseline was the first blood sampling point, followed by cycle 4 day 1 and cycle 7 day 1. The chain combines TRBV7-8 with TRBJ1-2; TRBD1 aligns across 8 bases. The sequence was obtained from an adult with an advanced solid tumor such as melanoma, head and neck, liver or kidney cancer. This material consisted of CD4+ or CD8+ T cells sorted from blood, taken in a trial of the OX40 agonist ivuxolimab. As DNA, the CDR3 is TGTGCCAGCAGCTCCGGGACAGGTTCCTTTAGCGGCTACACCTTC. It codes for CASSSGTGSFSGYTF. Together with reference TRBV7-8 and TRBJ1-2, the CDR3 gives the full variable domain: GAGVSQSPRYKVAKRGQDVALRCDPISGHVSLFWYQQALGQGPEFLTYFQNEAQLDKSGLPSDRFFAERPEGSVSTLKIQRTQQEDSAVYLCASSSGTGSFSGYTFGSGTRLTVV.